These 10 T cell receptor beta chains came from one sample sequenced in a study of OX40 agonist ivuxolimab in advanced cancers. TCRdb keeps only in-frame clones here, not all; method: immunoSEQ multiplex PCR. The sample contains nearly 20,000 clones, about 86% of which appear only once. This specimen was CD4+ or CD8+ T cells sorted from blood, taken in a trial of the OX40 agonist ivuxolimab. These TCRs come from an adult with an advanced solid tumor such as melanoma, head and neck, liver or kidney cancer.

The CDR3 loop reads CSTSGGGTDTQYF. The CDR3 DNA reads TGCAGCACTAGCGGGGGGGGCACAGATACGCAGTATTTT. J is TRBJ2-3 and V is TRBV29-1, with 13 bases matching TRBD2. The germline V gene encodes CDR1 SQVTM and CDR2 ANQGSEA. The CDR3 totals 13 residues. Germline trimming cut 8 bases from V and 1 base from J; bases unmatched to any gene: 0.

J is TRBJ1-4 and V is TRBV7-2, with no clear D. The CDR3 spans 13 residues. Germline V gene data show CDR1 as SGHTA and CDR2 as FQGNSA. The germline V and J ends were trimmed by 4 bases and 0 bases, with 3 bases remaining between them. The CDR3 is CASSSSTNEKLFF. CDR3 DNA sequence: TGTGCCAGCAGCTCCTCAACTAATGAAAAACTGTTTTTT.

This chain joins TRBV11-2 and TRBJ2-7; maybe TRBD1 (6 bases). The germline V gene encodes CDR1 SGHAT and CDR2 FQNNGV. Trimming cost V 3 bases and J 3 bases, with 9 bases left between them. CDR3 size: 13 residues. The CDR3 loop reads CASSFTGNYEQYF. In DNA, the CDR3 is TGTGCCAGCAGCTTTACAGGGAACTACGAGCAGTACTTC.

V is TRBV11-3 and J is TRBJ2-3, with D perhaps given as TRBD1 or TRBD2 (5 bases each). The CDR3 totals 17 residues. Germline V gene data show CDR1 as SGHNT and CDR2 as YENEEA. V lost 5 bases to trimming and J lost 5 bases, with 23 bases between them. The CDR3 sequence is CASSPGTSAHTGDTQYF. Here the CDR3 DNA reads TGTGCCAGCAGCCCCGGGACCAGTGCTCACACAGGAGATACGCAGTATTTT. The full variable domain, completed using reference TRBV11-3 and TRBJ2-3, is EAGVVQSPRYKIIEKKQPVAFWCNPISGHNTLYWYLQNLGQGPELLIRYENEEAVDDSQLPKDRFSAERLKGVDSTLKIQPAELGDSAVYLCASSPGTSAHTGDTQYFGPGTRLTVL.

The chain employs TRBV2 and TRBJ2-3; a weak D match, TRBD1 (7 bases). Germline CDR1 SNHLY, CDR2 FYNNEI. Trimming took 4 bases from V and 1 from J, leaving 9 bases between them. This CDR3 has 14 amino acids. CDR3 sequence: CASSGRGGTDTQYF. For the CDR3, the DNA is TGTGCCAGCAGTGGCAGGGGGGGCACAGATACGCAGTATTTT.

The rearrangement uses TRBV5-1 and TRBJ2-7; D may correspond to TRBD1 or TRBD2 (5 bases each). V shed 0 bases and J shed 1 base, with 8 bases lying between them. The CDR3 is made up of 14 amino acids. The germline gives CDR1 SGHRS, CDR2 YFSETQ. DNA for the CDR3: TGCGCCAGCAGCTTGGTTGGGGGATCCTACGAGCAGTACTTC. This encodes CASSLVGGSYEQYF.

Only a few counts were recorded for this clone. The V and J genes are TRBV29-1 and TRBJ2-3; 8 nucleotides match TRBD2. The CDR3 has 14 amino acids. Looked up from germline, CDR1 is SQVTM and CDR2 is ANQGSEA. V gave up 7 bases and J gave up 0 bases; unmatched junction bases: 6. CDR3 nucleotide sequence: TGCAGCGCCGAAGCTAGCGGGAGCACAGATACGCAGTATTTT. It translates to CSAEASGSTDTQYF.

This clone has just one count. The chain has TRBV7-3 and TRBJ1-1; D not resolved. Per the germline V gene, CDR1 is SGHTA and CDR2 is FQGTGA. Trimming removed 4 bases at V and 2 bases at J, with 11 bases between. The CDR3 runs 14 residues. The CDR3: CASSYLGPNTEAFF. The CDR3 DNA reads TGTGCCAGCAGCTACTTAGGGCCTAACACTGAAGCTTTCTTT.

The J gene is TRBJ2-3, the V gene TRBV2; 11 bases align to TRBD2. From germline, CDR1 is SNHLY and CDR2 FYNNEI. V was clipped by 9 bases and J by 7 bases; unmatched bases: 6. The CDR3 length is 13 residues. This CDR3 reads CASTSGGIYTQYF. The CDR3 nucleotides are TGTGCCAGTACTAGCGGGGGAATATATACGCAGTATTTT.

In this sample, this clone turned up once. The CDR3 sequence: CASSITDTQYF. In nucleotides, the CDR3 is TGTGCCAGCAGTATTACAGATACGCAGTATTTT. This sequence joins TRBV7-3 and TRBJ2-3, with no clear D. V lost 6 bases and J lost 3, with 4 bases in between. Germline V lookup: CDR1 SGHTA, CDR2 FQGTGA. The CDR3 length is 11 residues.